The 15 T cell receptor beta chains below come from one sample, sequenced in a study of Graves' ophthalmopathy and Graves' hyperthyroidism. Scientists amplified the TCR beta CDR3 regions from RNA transcripts. Second-round multiplex PCR came after first-round RT-PCR with HTBI primers. Via MiXCR, TCRdb re-called the multiplex PCR reads, giving one row per CDR3 protein. The sample shows almost 750,000 distinct CDR3 sequences, approximately 40% of them seen only once. The sample taken for sequencing was peripheral blood. Receptors originate from an adult man with Graves' ophthalmopathy.

J is TRBJ2-5 and V is TRBV10-3; D is uncertain. Germline CDR1 reads ENHRY; CDR2 reads SYGVKD. The ends were cut back, 0 bases at V and 4 bases at J, with 9 bases in the middle. The CDR3 is 14 amino acids. The CDR3 here is CAISESMVGETQYF. In DNA form, the CDR3 reads TGTGCCATCAGTGAGTCGATGGTAGGAGAGACCCAGTACTTC.

The chain is built from TRBV7-9 and TRBJ2-7; possible D gene TRBD1, 5 bases. Trimming cost V 2 bases and J 4 bases, with 18 bases left between them. The CDR3 totals 16 residues. CDR1 is SEHNR and CDR2 is FQNEAQ in the germline V gene (reference sequence). The chain's CDR3 is CASSLNLAGLSYEQYF. As DNA, the CDR3 is TGTGCCAGCAGCTTAAATCTCGCAGGGCTCTCTTACGAGCAGTACTTC.

This clonotype was counted only a few times. V and J are TRBV20-1 and TRBJ2-5; D possibly corresponds to TRBD1 (6 bases). Trimming left V 1 base short and J 5 bases short, with 14 bases between. This CDR3 is built from 14 residues. Germline V gives CDR1 DFQATT, CDR2 SNEGSKA (reference sequence). CDR3 nucleotide sequence: TGCAGTGCTAGAGGGTCAGGGGCTGATGAGACCCAGTACTTC. Translating gives CSARGSGADETQYF.

V usage is TRBV7-2 and J usage is TRBJ2-5; D uncertain. CDR3 length: 13 residues. Germline CDR1 reads SGHTA; CDR2 reads FQGNSA. Deletions cut 6 bases from V and 3 bases from J, with 11 bases between. CDR3 amino acids: CASSSDPKETQYF. In nucleotides, the CDR3 is TGTGCCAGCAGTTCGGACCCTAAAGAGACCCAGTACTTC.

This chain links TRBV29-1 with TRBJ1-4; 10 bases agree with TRBD1. The CDR3 totals 13 residues. The J segment lost 8 bases and the V segment lost 8 bases, leaving 8 bases of the junction unmatched. The V gene's germline CDR1 is SQVTM and CDR2 ANQGSEA. As DNA, the CDR3 is TGCAGCTCGACAGGGGGCGCAGGGGAAAAACTGTTTTTT. This codes for CSSTGGAGEKLFF.

On this clonotype itself: One junction end does not reproduce the germline sequence, and a read error may be involved. The rearrangement joins TRBV10-3 to TRBJ2-7, with D perhaps matching TRBD1 or TRBD2 (5 bases each). The germline CDR1 and CDR2 sequences are ENHRY and SYGVKD. The CDR3 extends over 16 amino acids. CDR3 in amino acids: CASSLSEGTATYEQYF. CDR3 sequence (DNA): TGTGCCAGCAGTTTATCGGAAGGGACGGCGACCTACGAGCAGTACTTC.

This rearrangement joins TRBV5-6 to TRBJ2-5; D unresolved. Germline V gene lookup returns CDR1 SGHDT and CDR2 YYEEEE. V lost 3 bases and J lost 5, with 11 bases in between. This CDR3 has 13 residues. CDR3 amino acids: CASSWTEAETQYF. CDR3 sequence (DNA): TGTGCCAGCAGCTGGACGGAAGCGGAGACCCAGTACTTC.

V gene TRBV25-1 combines with J gene TRBJ2-2; the D call may be TRBD1 or TRBD2 (5 bases each). Germline CDR1 MGHDK, CDR2 SYGVNS. Trimming took 5 bases from V and 4 from J, leaving 14 bases between them. This CDR3 has 15 residues. The CDR3 bases are TGTGCCAGCAGTCCCAGGGATGGGGGCACCGGGGAGCTGTTTTTT. Amino acid sequence: CASSPRDGGTGELFF.

The chain is built from TRBV2 and TRBJ2-2; TRBD2 matches at 7 bases. With V trimmed by 1 base and J by 8 bases, 7 bases remained unmatched. The CDR3 runs 15 residues. Germline V CDR1 and CDR2: SNHLY, FYNNEI. Here the CDR3 DNA reads TGTGCCAGCAGTGAAGACCGCACGGGGGGTGGGGAGCTGTTTTTT. Translated: CASSEDRTGGGELFF.

V gene TRBV19 combines with J gene TRBJ2-3, with 14 bases aligning to TRBD2. Germline V gives CDR1 LNHDA, CDR2 SQIVND (reference sequence). Trimming took 5 bases from V and 1 from J; bases not matched to a gene: 8. This CDR3 is 18 amino acids long. This chain's CDR3 is CASSLRLAGGPRTDTQYF. The CDR3 DNA reads as TGTGCCAGTAGTCTCCGACTAGCGGGAGGGCCACGCACAGATACGCAGTATTTT.

The V and J genes are TRBV11-2 and TRBJ2-5; 8 bases map to TRBD2. The CDR3 covers 17 residues. CDR1 SGHAT and CDR2 FQNNGV come from the germline V gene. J lost 2 bases, V lost 6 bases, and 14 bases had no gene match. In DNA, the CDR3 is TGTGCCAGCAGGGTCCGAGGGGTAGCGGGGTGGCAAGAGACCCAGTACTTC. It encodes CASRVRGVAGWQETQYF.

This clonotype was recorded a few times. The V and J genes are TRBV6-5 and TRBJ1-2; a weak D match, TRBD1 (6 bases). Germline loops: CDR1 MNHEY, CDR2 SVGAGI. The CDR3 length is 15 residues. The germline V and J ends were trimmed by 2 bases and 5 bases, with 15 bases remaining between them. CDR3 sequence (DNA): TGTGCCAGCAGTTACACCCAACAGGGATTGTATGGCTACACCTTC. Protein product: CASSYTQQGLYGYTF.

The chain carries TRBV15 and TRBJ1-1; D is ambiguous. This CDR3 is built from 12 residues. V was cut by 1 base and J by 3 bases, with 3 bases left in between. The germline gives CDR1 LNHNV, CDR2 YYDKDF (reference sequence). CDR3 protein: CATSRADTEAFF. CDR3 nucleotide sequence: TGTGCCACCAGCAGAGCGGACACTGAAGCTTTCTTT.

The J gene is TRBJ1-2, the V gene TRBV25-1; 9 positions match TRBD1. Germline values: CDR1 MGHDK, CDR2 SYGVNS. The CDR3 consists of 18 residues. V was pared by 2 bases and J by 8 bases, with 18 bases of the junction left unmatched. The CDR3 bases are TGTGCCAGCAGTGAAGTCCTCTCCGGGACAGGGCCCGCGCACGGCTACACCTTC. It is translated as CASSEVLSGTGPAHGYTF.

This clonotype was seen repeatedly, ten times or more. The V gene is TRBV25-1, the J gene TRBJ1-6; no clear D. The germline V and J ends were trimmed by 6 bases and 6 bases, with 12 bases remaining between them. CDR3 length equals 14 residues. The germline gives CDR1 MGHDK, CDR2 SYGVNS. The CDR3 bases are TGTGCCAGCAGCGACTGGGAAGCTAATTCACCCCTCCACTTT. This gives the protein CASSDWEANSPLHF.